One sample yielded the 13 T cell receptor beta chains listed below, sequenced in a study of response to subunit inactivated influenza vaccine. TCRdb re-derived calls from the RT-PCR reads in MiXCR, one entry per CDR3 protein. The sample holds approximately 480,000 distinct CDR3 sequences; over 9.5% are singletons and the top ten take 9.5% to 15%. This material consisted of PBMCs from blood, taken more than 35 days after vaccination. The receptors were sampled from a man aged 50 or older who received an inactivated influenza vaccine.

The genes are TRBV6-2 or TRBV6-3 and TRBJ2-5; 7 bases agree with TRBD1. This CDR3 spans 16 amino acids. Germline CDR1 is MNHEY and CDR2 is SVGEGT. V gave up 6 bases and J gave up 0 bases; unmatched junction bases: 10. The CDR3 region is CASSPGQDRHQETQYF. CDR3 DNA sequence: TGTGCCAGCAGCCCCGGCCAGGACAGGCACCAAGAGACCCAGTACTTC.

This clonotype turned up a few times. The genes are TRBV4-3 and TRBJ2-7, with TRBD2 identical over 11 bases. The V segment lost 4 bases and the J segment 5 bases; nucleotides outside the gene matches: 4. The CDR3 has 14 residues. From germline, CDR1 is LGHNA and CDR2 YSLEER. CDR3 nucleotides: TGCGCCAGCAGCCCGACTAGCGGGGTAAACGAGCAGTACTTC. Amino acids: CASSPTSGVNEQYF.

This chain connects TRBV12-3 or TRBV12-4 to TRBJ1-1; D possibly corresponds to TRBD1 (6 bases). The CDR3 runs 13 residues. Trimming removed 2 bases from V and 12 bases from J, with 16 bases in between. Here the CDR3 reads CASSLSIGGEPFF. The CDR3 nucleotides read TGTGCCAGCAGTTTATCGATCGGGGGCGAACCTTTCTTT.

This chain links TRBV9 with TRBJ2-1, with 8 bases matching TRBD2. Per germline, CDR1 SGDLS and CDR2 YYNGEE. The ends lost 2 bases at V and 2 bases at J; junction bases unmatched: 6. The CDR3 has 16 amino acids. CDR3 sequence reads: CASSVMTSDPYNEQFF. The DNA of the CDR3 is TGTGCCAGCAGCGTGATGACTAGCGACCCCTACAATGAGCAGTTCTTC.

This clonotype was observed a handful of times. This sequence joins TRBV14 and TRBJ1-1, with D tentatively TRBD1 (5 bases). CDR3 length equals 16 residues. Germline V gene lookup returns CDR1 SGHDN and CDR2 FVKESK. Trimming cost V 3 bases and J 1 base, with 15 bases left between them. The CDR3: CASSHVRVEENTEAFF. The CDR3 DNA reads TGTGCCAGCAGCCACGTCAGGGTCGAGGAGAACACTGAAGCTTTCTTT.

This clonotype occurred a few times. The chain uses TRBV25-1 and TRBJ1-5; D call uncertain. The germline V gene has CDR1 MGHDK and CDR2 SYGVNS. Trimming shortened V by 1 base and J by 6 bases, and 10 bases separated the two germline ends. This CDR3 region has 14 residues. CDR3 region: CASSEFGEVQPQHF. The DNA for the CDR3 is TGTGCCAGCAGTGAATTTGGGGAGGTTCAGCCCCAGCATTTT.

In its sample, this clonotype was seen a few times. CDR3 nucleotide sequence: TGTGCCAGCAGTGAACTAGGGAGTCAGCCCCAGCATTTT. This translates into CASSELGSQPQHF. This chain joins TRBV6-1 and TRBJ1-5; D ambiguous. Germline assignment: CDR1 MNHNS and CDR2 SASEGT. The CDR3 consists of 13 residues. Trimming removed 2 bases at V and 6 bases at J, with 8 bases between.

The chain joins TRBV27 to TRBJ2-1; weak D call: TRBD2 (5 bases). This CDR3 is built from 15 residues. The V and J ends lost 0 bases and 9 bases respectively, with 15 bases between them. Per germline, CDR1 MNHEY and CDR2 SMNVEV (reference sequence). The CDR3 DNA follows: TGTGCCAGCAGTTTATCACTGTTCGTAGGGAGTGAGCAGTTCTTC. Its translation: CASSLSLFVGSEQFF.

There are a few counts of this clonotype. This chain connects TRBV29-1 to TRBJ2-3; weak D call: TRBD2 (6 bases). The CDR3 has 13 amino acids. V was cut by 5 bases and J by 5 bases, with 14 bases left in between. Germline V gives CDR1 SQVTM, CDR2 ANQGSEA. CDR3 loop: CSVQSGAGDTQYF. The CDR3 coding sequence is TGCAGCGTTCAGTCGGGAGCCGGAGATACGCAGTATTTT.

The chain is built from TRBV28 and TRBJ2-3; the D gene is possibly TRBD2 (6 bases). Germline values: CDR1 MDHEN, CDR2 SYDVKM. The CDR3 spans 15 residues. Trimming shortened V by 7 bases and J by 0 bases, and 14 bases separated the two germline ends. CDR3 sequence: CASIGSGTSTDTQYF. The CDR3 coding sequence is TGTGCCAGCATTGGTAGCGGCACTAGCACAGATACGCAGTATTTT.

This clonotype was counted many times. The CDR3 is CASSRTLTGLTDTQYF. CDR3 in DNA: TGTGCCAGCAGCCGGACTTTGACAGGGCTCACAGATACGCAGTATTTT. The chain employs TRBV14 and TRBJ2-3; 7 bases are a match to TRBD1. The CDR3 loop spans 16 amino acids. Per germline, CDR1 SGHDN and CDR2 FVKESK. V lost 4 bases and J lost 2; bases outside the gene matches: 9.

This clonotype was picked up many times. This chain uses TRBV18 with TRBJ1-1, with D uncertain. The V gene lost 4 bases and the J gene lost 6 bases, with 15 bases spanning the gap. CDR1 and CDR2 (germline): KGHSH, LQKENI. The CDR3 is 14 amino acids. The CDR3 region is CASSQGQLGPEAFF. In DNA form, the CDR3 reads TGTGCCAGCTCACAAGGGCAGTTAGGACCTGAAGCTTTCTTT.

The rearrangement uses TRBV28 and TRBJ2-5; 7 bases fit TRBD2. Germline CDR1 and CDR2: MDHEN and SYDVKM. The CDR3 consists of 15 residues. J lost 1 base, V lost 4 bases, and 6 bases had no gene match. The CDR3: CASSSKAGIQETQYF. Here the CDR3 DNA reads TGTGCCAGCAGTTCTAAAGCGGGGATCCAAGAGACCCAGTACTTC.